Sequencing of this T cell receptor beta chain was carried out in a study of blood T cell repertoires in COVID-19 (dated by TCRdb to the early 2020s). Background for the entire study: Samples covering the acute and convalescent phases of COVID-19 were provided by collaborators in the United States, Italy and Spain. A freely available public database, intended as a resource for researchers studying the immune response to SARS-CoV-2, is where the repertoires were released. Subjects who had been exposed to COVID-19, were actively infected with it, or had recovered from it provided the deeply sampled blood TCRbeta repertoires that made up the dataset. Where available, HLA class I and class II types were obtained from metadata supplied by the sample provider rather than from assay-based typing. The sample metadata nearly always contained a de-identified subject ID, COVID-19 status, age in years and sex. The prospective study material was composed of cDNA or gDNA derived from T cells, B-cell-depleted T cells, or PBMCs. Samples were obtained from the ongoing ImmuneRACE study (first 160 participants) and from 950 to 1,500 subjects provided by 6 global collaborators.

TCRbeta CDR3 regions were amplified from genomic DNA using the immunoSEQ Assay, a bias-controlled multiplex PCR. The original pipeline was this. The number of nucleated cells in each sample was estimated by amplification of reference gene primers within the assay. To quantify the absolute abundance of each unique TCRbeta CDR3 rearrangement, sequence reads were collapsed and filtered. For each sample, productive Simpson clonality was calculated as the square root of Simpson's diversity index across productive rearrangements. The immuneACCESS repertoire file appears here via TCRdb, limited to in-frame rearrangements. These files lack a portion of the clones; in checked studies, under half of the deficit traces to unresolved V genes, and the cause of the others is not known. V and J calls and clone size are copied from that table; D and trimming were computed from the DNA. The sample table shows 250,000 to 300,000 clones, and 70% to 90% are seen once. The ten most abundant clones make up 1.9% of the sample.

The paper's findings and limits, for the study overall: How much clinical and demographic metadata was included differed by source and by participant, and the metadata was provided uncurated.

V and J are truncated by 0 bases and 4 bases respectively, leaving an intervening sequence of 13 bases. CDR1 and CDR2 are read off the germline V gene as SGHRS and YFSETQ. The cysteine opens and the phenylalanine closes a CDR3 of 15 amino acids. Only CDR3 DNA is held: 45 bases, read in frame from base 1. Remarks on this clone: There is no known antigen for this receptor. No base quality values were provided; no much bigger clone lies one nucleotide off.

Participants in the prospective study were enrolled through a virtual design, were aged roughly 18 to 100 years, and lived in about 25 United States geographic areas. In the prospective study, participants were assigned to cohorts based on the clinical history participants reported in a screening survey and a study questionnaire. For ImmuneRACE Cohort 3, a participant was defined as recovered based on two consecutive negative NP/OP PCR tests, clearance by a healthcare professional, or resolution of symptoms. In the prospective study, whole blood, serum and a nasopharyngeal or oropharyngeal swab were collected from each participant by mobile phlebotomists. Prospective study participants could optionally give additional blood draws and questionnaires over an approximately two-month period. Blood samples from the prospective study were shipped frozen or at room temperature prior to DNA extraction.

In this chain, TRBV5-1 is recombined with TRBJ2-5, with no reliable assignment of the D segment. The sequenced sample was PBMCs or T cells enriched from blood (not recorded which). The receptor was isolated from a woman in her forties or fifties who had recovered from COVID-19. CDR3 sequence: CASSLGPPPGETQYF. The nucleotide sequence reads TGCGCCAGCAGCTTGGGTCCACCCCCGGGAGAGACCCAGTACTTC.